This T cell receptor (beta chain) appears in the sequencing data of a study of blood T cell repertoires in COVID-19. About the research overall: Sites in the United States, Italy and Spain provided acute and convalescent COVID-19 samples. T cells, B-cell-depleted T cells, or PBMCs provided the cDNA or gDNA that served as material.

Germline values: CDR1 GTSNPN, CDR2 SVGIG (reference sequence). The CDR3 is made up of 13 amino acids. The V end was cut by 4 bases, the J end by 0 bases, with 8 bases between. In the original workflow: The authors estimated nucleated cell counts from reference gene primer amplification. Sequencing used immunoSEQ multiplex PCR; TCRdb keeps in-frame clones, though not all of them. For V, J and clone size, that table is used; D and trimming come from the DNA. The sample comprises under 200,000 clones, about 86% of which are singletons, and 14% rests with the top ten. Sequencing input: peripheral blood. This TCR derives from a man between 25 and 39 years old with active or convalescent COVID-19. V gene TRBV30 combines with J gene TRBJ2-3; no reliable D call. The CDR3 DNA reads as TGTGCCTGGACCATGACAAGCACAGATACGCAGTATTTT. This gives the protein CAWTMTSTDTQYF.